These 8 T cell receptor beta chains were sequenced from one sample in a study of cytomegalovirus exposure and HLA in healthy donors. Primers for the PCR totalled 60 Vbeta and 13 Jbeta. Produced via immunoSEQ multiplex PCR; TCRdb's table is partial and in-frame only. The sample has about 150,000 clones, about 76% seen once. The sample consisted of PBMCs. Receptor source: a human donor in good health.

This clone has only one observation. The CDR3, as DNA: TGTGCCACCAGCGTCGGGACAGGGGCCTACGAGCAGTACTTC. Translating it yields CATSVGTGAYEQYF. The rearrangement uses TRBV15 and TRBJ2-7; 10 nucleotides match TRBD1. V lost 5 bases, J lost 2 bases, and 3 bases stayed unmatched. The CDR3 is made up of 14 amino acids. The germline V gene has CDR1 LNHNV and CDR2 YYDKDF (reference sequence).

Here the CDR3 DNA reads TGTGCCAGTAGATGGGGCGTTGGAAACACCATATATTTT. It yields the protein CASRWGVGNTIYF. This chain connects TRBV19 to TRBJ1-3; D perhaps matches TRBD1 (5 bases). V was cut by 6 bases and J by 3 bases, with 9 bases left in between. The CDR3 is 13 residues long. From germline, CDR1 is LNHDA and CDR2 SQIVND (reference sequence).

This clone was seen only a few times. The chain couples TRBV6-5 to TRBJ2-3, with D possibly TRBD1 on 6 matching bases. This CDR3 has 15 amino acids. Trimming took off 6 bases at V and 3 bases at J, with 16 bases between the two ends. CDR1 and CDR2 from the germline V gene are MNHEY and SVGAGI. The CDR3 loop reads CASSSSPGVTDTQYF. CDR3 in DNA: TGTGCCAGCAGCTCATCGCCAGGGGTAACAGATACGCAGTATTTT.

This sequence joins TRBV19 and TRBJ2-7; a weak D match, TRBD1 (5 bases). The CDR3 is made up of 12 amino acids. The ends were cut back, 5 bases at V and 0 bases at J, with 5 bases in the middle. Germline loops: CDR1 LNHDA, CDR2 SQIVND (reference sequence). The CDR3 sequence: CASSDSSYEQYF. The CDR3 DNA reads TGTGCCAGTAGTGACAGCTCCTACGAGCAGTACTTC.

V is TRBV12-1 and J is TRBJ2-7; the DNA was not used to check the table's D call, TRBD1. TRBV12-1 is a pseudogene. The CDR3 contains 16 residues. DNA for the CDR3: TGTGCCAGCAGCCCGTGCCGGGACAGGGTTACCTACGAGCAGTACTTC. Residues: CASSPCRDRVTYEQYF.

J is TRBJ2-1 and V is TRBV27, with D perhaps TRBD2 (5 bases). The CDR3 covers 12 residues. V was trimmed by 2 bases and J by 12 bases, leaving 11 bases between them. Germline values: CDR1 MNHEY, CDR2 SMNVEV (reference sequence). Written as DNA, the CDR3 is TGTGCCAGCAGTTTACGGGGTACGGGGCAGTTCTTC. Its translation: CASSLRGTGQFF.

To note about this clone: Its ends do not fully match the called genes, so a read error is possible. The CDR3, as DNA: TGTTCCAGCAGCTTAGCGCAGGGCTCTGGAAACACCATATATTTT. It translates to CSSSLAQGSGNTIYF. The chain carries TRBV7-9 and TRBJ1-3; D might be TRBD1 (5 bases). The CDR3 has 15 residues. In germline, CDR1 is SEHNR, CDR2 FQNEAQ (reference sequence).

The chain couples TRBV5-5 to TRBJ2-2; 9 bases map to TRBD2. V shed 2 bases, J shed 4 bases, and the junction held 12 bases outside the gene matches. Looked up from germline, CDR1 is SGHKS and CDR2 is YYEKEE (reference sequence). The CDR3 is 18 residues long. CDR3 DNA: TGTGCCAGCAGCTTTATTCTGCGGCTAGCGGGGCCCACCGGGGAGCTGTTTTTT. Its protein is CASSFILRLAGPTGELFF.